Given below is one T cell receptor beta chain in context. Amplification used 60 Vbeta primers and 13 Jbeta primers. Assay used: immunoSEQ multiplex PCR; TCRdb lists only in-frame clones, some missing. This sample has over 150,000 clones, with about 80% found just once. CDR1 SGHVS and CDR2 FQNEAQ come from the germline V gene. The CDR3 consists of 13 residues. Trimming took off 5 bases at V and 8 bases at J, with 13 bases between the two ends. These data belong to a study of cytomegalovirus exposure and HLA in healthy donors. The source of this sequence is a girl aged 10 to 17 in good health and CMV-seropositive. Input material: PBMCs. This chain connects TRBV7-8 to TRBJ2-4; D is possibly TRBD1 (6 bases). The CDR3 loop reads CASSLTGRDIQYF. CDR3 in DNA: TGTGCCAGCAGCCTTACAGGGCGAGACATTCAGTACTTC. The entire variable domain, with the rest obtained from reference TRBV7-8 and TRBJ2-4, is as follows: GAGVSQSPRYKVAKRGQDVALRCDPISGHVSLFWYQQALGQGPEFLTYFQNEAQLDKSGLPSDRFFAERPEGSVSTLKIQRTQQEDSAVYLCASSLTGRDIQYFGAGTRLSVL.